This TCR beta chain was identified in a study of response to subunit inactivated influenza vaccine (dated by TCRdb to about 2018). General notes on the study: Deep quantitative T cell receptor repertoire profiling was used in the study to track responses to a trivalent subunit inactivated influenza vaccine. Summary of the overall study and its limitations: The authors suggested that each seasonal influenza vaccination may recruit only a limited number of new T cells.

Deletion took 6 bases off V and 4 bases off J, with a span of 12 bases between the germline ends. The CDR3 holds 13 amino acids from the cysteine to the phenylalanine. Only CDR3 DNA remains: 39 bases, in frame from the first base. Reading the germline V gene gives CDR1 MDHEN and CDR2 SYDVKM. This clonotype has a handful of counts. No cognate antigen has been identified for it. Qualities for individual bases were not recorded, and no much larger clone is one base off. Libraries were prepared through RT-PCR. The reads were generated on an Illumina HiSeq 2500. Through fastp at Q25 and MiXCR, TCRdb rebuilt clones from the public reads, retaining in-frame beta chains. All rows with the same CDR3 protein become a single entry with the most common DNA and genes. The sample table records over 150,000 distinct CDR3 sequences; around 8.8% of these occur just once. In total, the top ten clones hold roughly 10% of the sample.

Source: non-naive T cells sorted from PBMCs, taken on the day of vaccination. Per the publication, the cell subset or site label means: memory T cell fraction. The chain is made from TRBV28 and TRBJ2-5; the D gene assignment is ambiguous. The source is a man aged 50 to 59 who received an inactivated influenza vaccine. Donor details come from another sample of the same person, matched by shared clones. The bases read TGTGCCAGCAGCCTAGGTTTGACAGAGACCCAGTACTTC. This encodes CASSLGLTETQYF.